A selection of T cell receptor beta chains follows, all from one sample in a study of T cell responses to AZD1222 COVID-19 vaccine. The table came from immunoSEQ multiplex PCR; TCRdb's copy has only in-frame clones and leaves some out. This sample carries 150,000 or so clones, 85% to 95% of them seen once, and the ten largest clones take less than 1.6%. The sample was peripheral blood, taken 28 days after the second AZD1222 dose. These receptors were obtained from an adult who received the AZD1222 COVID-19 vaccine. CDR3s include the opening cysteine and the closing phenylalanine or tryptophan. A D gene is named only where the DNA matches it firmly. Clone size is shown for a subset of rows, as once, few, many or a class of expanded clone.

d_gene: NA
j_gene: TRBJ2-5
abundance: NA
v_gene: TRBV18
CDR3aa: CASSHDRGGETQYF
CDR3nt: TGTGCCAGCTCACATGACAGGGGAGGGGAGACCCAGTACTTC

d_gene: NA
j_gene: TRBJ2-7
abundance: NA
v_gene: TRBV3-1/TRBV3-2
CDR3aa: CASSLSNYEQYF
CDR3nt: TGTGCCAGCAGCTTAAGCAACTACGAGCAGTACTTC

d_gene: NA
j_gene: TRBJ1-6
abundance: NA
v_gene: TRBV11-2
CDR3aa: CASSLYRNNSPLHF
CDR3nt: TGTGCCAGCAGCTTATACAGGAATAATTCACCCCTCCACTTT

d_gene: NA
j_gene: TRBJ1-1
abundance: NA
v_gene: TRBV5-4
CDR3aa: CASSLMFEGKTEAFF
CDR3nt: TGTGCCAGCAGCTTGATGTTCGAGGGTAAGACTGAAGCTTTCTTT

d_gene: NA
j_gene: TRBJ1-1
abundance: NA
v_gene: TRBV11-2
CDR3aa: CACVGLRNTEAFF
CDR3nt: TGTGCCTGCGTGGGCCTAAGGAACACTGAAGCTTTCTTT

d_gene: TRBD1
j_gene: TRBJ1-2
abundance: NA
v_gene: TRBV5-4
CDR3aa: CASGTDRGVPYGYTF
CDR3nt: TGTGCCAGCGGAACGGACAGGGGGGTACCCTATGGCTACACCTTC

d_gene: TRBD1
j_gene: TRBJ1-6
abundance: few
v_gene: TRBV12-3/TRBV12-4
CDR3aa: CATRTGVYSPLHF
CDR3nt: TGTGCCACCAGGACAGGCGTTTATTCACCCCTCCACTTT

d_gene: TRBD1
j_gene: TRBJ1-2
abundance: few
v_gene: TRBV9
CDR3aa: CASSVARQGNYGYTF
CDR3nt: TGTGCCAGCAGCGTAGCCAGACAGGGGAACTATGGCTACACCTTC

d_gene: NA
j_gene: TRBJ2-5
abundance: NA
v_gene: TRBV11-2
CDR3aa: CASSLVRSETQYF
CDR3nt: TGTGCCAGCAGCTTAGTGAGGAGTGAGACCCAGTACTTC

d_gene: NA
j_gene: TRBJ2-7
abundance: NA
v_gene: TRBV6-5
CDR3aa: CASSRTYSYEQYF
CDR3nt: TGTGCCAGCAGCCGTACGTACTCCTACGAGCAGTACTTC

d_gene: TRBD2
j_gene: TRBJ2-7
abundance: NA
v_gene: TRBV2
CDR3aa: CASSEAQRLAVYEQYF
CDR3nt: TGTGCCAGCAGTGAAGCCCAGAGACTAGCGGTCTACGAGCAGTACTTC

d_gene: TRBD1
j_gene: TRBJ2-7
abundance: NA
v_gene: TRBV27
CDR3aa: CASSFTPPGQGSYEQYF
CDR3nt: TGTGCCAGCAGTTTCACTCCCCCGGGACAGGGCTCCTACGAGCAGTACTTC

d_gene: NA
j_gene: TRBJ1-5
abundance: NA
v_gene: TRBV5-1
CDR3aa: CASSLVPGNQPQHF
CDR3nt: TGCGCCAGCAGCTTGGTGCCAGGGAATCAGCCCCAGCATTTT

d_gene: NA
j_gene: TRBJ1-6
abundance: NA
v_gene: TRBV27
CDR3aa: CASSTGINNSPLHF
CDR3nt: TGTGCCAGCAGTACCGGGATAAACAATTCACCCCTCCACTTT

d_gene: NA
j_gene: TRBJ2-3
abundance: NA
v_gene: TRBV5-4
CDR3aa: CASSAGLPRGTDTQYF
CDR3nt: TGTGCCAGCAGTGCCGGGCTACCAAGGGGCACAGATACGCAGTATTTT

d_gene: NA
j_gene: TRBJ2-2
abundance: NA
v_gene: TRBV6-5
CDR3aa: CASGSSFTGELFF
CDR3nt: TGTGCCAGCGGGAGCAGCTTTACCGGGGAGCTGTTTTTT

d_gene: NA
j_gene: TRBJ1-4
abundance: NA
v_gene: TRBV6-6
CDR3aa: CASSSTGSRGKLFF
CDR3nt: TGTGCCAGCAGTTCGACAGGTTCGAGGGGAAAACTGTTTTTT

d_gene: TRBD2
j_gene: TRBJ2-1
abundance: NA
v_gene: TRBV9
CDR3aa: CASSLSGGIDEQFF
CDR3nt: TGTGCCAGCAGCCTCAGCGGGGGGATCGATGAGCAGTTCTTC

d_gene: TRBD2
j_gene: TRBJ2-1
abundance: NA
v_gene: TRBV24-1
CDR3aa: CATSDFTGGYYNEQFF
CDR3nt: TGTGCCACCAGTGATTTCACGGGAGGTTACTACAATGAGCAGTTCTTC

d_gene: NA
j_gene: TRBJ2-7
abundance: NA
v_gene: TRBV5-6
CDR3aa: CASSLGYLGSYEQYF
CDR3nt: TGTGCCAGCAGCTTGGGGTATCTGGGATCCTACGAGCAGTACTTC

d_gene: TRBD1
j_gene: TRBJ2-2
abundance: NA
v_gene: TRBV18
CDR3aa: CASSPRQGNGRELFF
CDR3nt: TGTGCCAGCTCACCAAGACAGGGTAATGGCCGGGAGCTGTTTTTT

d_gene: NA
j_gene: TRBJ2-5
abundance: NA
v_gene: TRBV6-5
CDR3aa: CASSSGSGTQYF
CDR3nt: TGTGCCAGCAGTTCAGGGTCCGGGACCCAGTACTTC

d_gene: NA
j_gene: TRBJ1-5
abundance: NA
v_gene: TRBV11-2
CDR3aa: CASSLGSTGHNQPQHF
CDR3nt: TGTGCCAGCAGCTTAGGGTCGACAGGACACAATCAGCCCCAGCATTTT

d_gene: NA
j_gene: TRBJ2-3
abundance: NA
v_gene: TRBV4-1
CDR3aa: CASSQGWEQDTQYF
CDR3nt: TGCGCCAGCAGTCAAGGCTGGGAACAAGATACGCAGTATTTT

d_gene: NA
j_gene: TRBJ1-5
abundance: NA
v_gene: TRBV24-1
CDR3aa: CATSDLNSNQPQHF
CDR3nt: TGTGCCACCAGTGATTTAAATAGCAATCAGCCCCAGCATTTT

d_gene: NA
j_gene: TRBJ2-7
abundance: NA
v_gene: TRBV28
CDR3aa: CASSPGALFSTSSYEQYF
CDR3nt: TGTGCCAGCAGTCCGGGGGCATTGTTTTCGACTTCCTCCTACGAGCAGTACTTC

d_gene: TRBD2
j_gene: TRBJ2-1
abundance: once
v_gene: TRBV6-5
CDR3aa: CASSYSTSGSFDEQFF
CDR3nt: TGTGCCAGCAGTTACTCTACTAGCGGGAGTTTCGATGAGCAGTTCTTC

d_gene: NA
j_gene: TRBJ1-1
abundance: NA
v_gene: TRBV12-3/TRBV12-4
CDR3aa: CASSAGRTEGAFF
CDR3nt: TGTGCCAGCAGTGCCGGACGGACTGAGGGCGCTTTCTTT

d_gene: NA
j_gene: TRBJ2-2
abundance: NA
v_gene: TRBV28
CDR3aa: CASSNSPGNTGELFF
CDR3nt: TGTGCCAGCAGTAATAGCCCAGGGAACACCGGGGAGCTGTTTTTT

d_gene: NA
j_gene: TRBJ2-3
abundance: NA
v_gene: TRBV7-2
CDR3aa: CASSLSSPADTQYF
CDR3nt: TGTGCCAGCAGCTTATCTAGCCCGGCCGATACGCAGTATTTT

d_gene: TRBD2
j_gene: TRBJ2-3
abundance: NA
v_gene: TRBV19
CDR3aa: CASSIPSGDTDTQYF
CDR3nt: TGTGCCAGTAGTATCCCTAGCGGGGACACAGATACGCAGTATTTT

d_gene: NA
j_gene: TRBJ1-5
abundance: few
v_gene: TRBV5-8
CDR3aa: CASSAWGSNQPQHF
CDR3nt: TGTGCCAGCAGCGCCTGGGGATCCAATCAGCCCCAGCATTTT

d_gene: NA
j_gene: TRBJ1-2
abundance: once
v_gene: TRBV28
CDR3aa: CASSFRGTNYGYTF
CDR3nt: TGTGCCAGCAGTTTTCGGGGGACTAACTATGGCTACACCTTC